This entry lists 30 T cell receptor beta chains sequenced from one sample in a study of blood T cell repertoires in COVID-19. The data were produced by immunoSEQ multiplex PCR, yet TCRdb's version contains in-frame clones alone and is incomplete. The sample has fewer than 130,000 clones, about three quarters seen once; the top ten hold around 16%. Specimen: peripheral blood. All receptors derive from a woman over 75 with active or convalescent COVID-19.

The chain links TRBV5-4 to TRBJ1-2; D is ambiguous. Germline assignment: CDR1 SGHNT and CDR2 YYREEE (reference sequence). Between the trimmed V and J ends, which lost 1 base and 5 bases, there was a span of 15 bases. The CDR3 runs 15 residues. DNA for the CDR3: TGTGCCAGCAGCTTGCAGGCCCACCAAGTATATGGCTACACCTTC. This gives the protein CASSLQAHQVYGYTF.

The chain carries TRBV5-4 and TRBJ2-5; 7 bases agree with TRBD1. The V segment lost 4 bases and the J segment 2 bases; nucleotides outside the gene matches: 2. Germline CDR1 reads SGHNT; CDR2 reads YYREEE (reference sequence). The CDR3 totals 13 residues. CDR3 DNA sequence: TGTGCCAGCAGCCTGGACAGGCAAGAGACCCAGTACTTC. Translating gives CASSLDRQETQYF.

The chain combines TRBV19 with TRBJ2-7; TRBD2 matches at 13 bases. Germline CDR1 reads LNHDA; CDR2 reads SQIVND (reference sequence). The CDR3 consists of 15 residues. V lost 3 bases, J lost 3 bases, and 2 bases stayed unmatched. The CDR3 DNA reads TGTGCCAGTAGTATCGGACTAGCGGGAGACTACGAGCAGTACTTC. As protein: CASSIGLAGDYEQYF.

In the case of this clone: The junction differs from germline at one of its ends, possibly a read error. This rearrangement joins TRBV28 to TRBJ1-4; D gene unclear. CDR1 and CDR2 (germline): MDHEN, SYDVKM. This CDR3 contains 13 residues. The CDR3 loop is CASRLSTNEKLFF. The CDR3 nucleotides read TGTGCCAGCAGGTTATCGACTAATGAAAAACTGTTTTTT.

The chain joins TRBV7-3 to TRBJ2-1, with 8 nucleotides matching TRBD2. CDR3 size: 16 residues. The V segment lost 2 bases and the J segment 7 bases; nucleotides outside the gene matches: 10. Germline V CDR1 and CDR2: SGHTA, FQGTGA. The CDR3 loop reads CASSLGGQREINEQFF. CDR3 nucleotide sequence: TGTGCCAGCAGCTTAGGGGGCCAGCGGGAGATTAATGAGCAGTTCTTC.

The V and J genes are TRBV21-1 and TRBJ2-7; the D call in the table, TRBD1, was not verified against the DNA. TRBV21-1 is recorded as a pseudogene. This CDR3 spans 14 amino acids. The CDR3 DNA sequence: TGTGCCAGCAGCATAGGGACAGACAGCTACGAGCAGTACTTC. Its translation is CASSIGTDSYEQYF.

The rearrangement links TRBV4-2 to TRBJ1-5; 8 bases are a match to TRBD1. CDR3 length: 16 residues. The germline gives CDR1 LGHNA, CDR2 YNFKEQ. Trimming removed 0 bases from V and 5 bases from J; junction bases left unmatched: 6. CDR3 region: CASSQDLTGGYQPQHF. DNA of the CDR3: TGTGCCAGCAGCCAAGATCTTACAGGGGGGTATCAGCCCCAGCATTTT.

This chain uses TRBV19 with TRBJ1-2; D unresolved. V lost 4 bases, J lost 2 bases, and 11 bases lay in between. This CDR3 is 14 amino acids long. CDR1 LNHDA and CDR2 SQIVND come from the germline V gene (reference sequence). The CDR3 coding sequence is TGTGCCAGTAGTAGGGCCTCTGAGAACTATGGCTACACCTTC. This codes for CASSRASENYGYTF.

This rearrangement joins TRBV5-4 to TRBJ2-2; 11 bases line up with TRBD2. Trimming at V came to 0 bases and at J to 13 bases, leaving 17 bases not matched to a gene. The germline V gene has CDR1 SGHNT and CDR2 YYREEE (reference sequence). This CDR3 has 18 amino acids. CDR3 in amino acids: CASSLGTPGLAAEGGLFF. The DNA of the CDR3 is TGTGCCAGCAGCTTGGGGACGCCGGGACTAGCGGCCGAGGGTGGGCTGTTTTTT.

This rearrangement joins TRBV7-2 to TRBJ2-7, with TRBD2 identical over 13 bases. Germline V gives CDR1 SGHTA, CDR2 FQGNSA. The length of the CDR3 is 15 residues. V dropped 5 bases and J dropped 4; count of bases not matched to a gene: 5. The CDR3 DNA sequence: TGTGCCAGCAGCCGGACTAGCGGGAGTGGTTACGAGCAGTACTTC. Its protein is CASSRTSGSGYEQYF.

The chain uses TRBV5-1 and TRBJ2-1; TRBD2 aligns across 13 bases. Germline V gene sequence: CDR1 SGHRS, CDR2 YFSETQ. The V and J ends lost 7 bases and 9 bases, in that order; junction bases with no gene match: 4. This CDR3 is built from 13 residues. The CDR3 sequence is CASWTSGSGEQFF. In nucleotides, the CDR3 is TGCGCCAGCTGGACTAGCGGGAGTGGTGAGCAGTTCTTC.

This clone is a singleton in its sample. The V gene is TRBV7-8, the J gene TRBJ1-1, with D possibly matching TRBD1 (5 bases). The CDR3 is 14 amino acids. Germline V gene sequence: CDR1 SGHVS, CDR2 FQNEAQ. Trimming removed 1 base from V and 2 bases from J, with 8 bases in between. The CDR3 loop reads CASSLVDRNTEAFF. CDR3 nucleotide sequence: TGTGCCAGCAGCTTAGTAGACAGAAACACTGAAGCTTTCTTT.

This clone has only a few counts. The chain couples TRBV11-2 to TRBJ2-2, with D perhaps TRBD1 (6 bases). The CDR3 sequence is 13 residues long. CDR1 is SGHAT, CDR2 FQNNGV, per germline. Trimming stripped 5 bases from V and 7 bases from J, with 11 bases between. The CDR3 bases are TGTGCCAGCAGCACTACAGGGATCGGGGAGCTGTTTTTT. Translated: CASSTTGIGELFF.

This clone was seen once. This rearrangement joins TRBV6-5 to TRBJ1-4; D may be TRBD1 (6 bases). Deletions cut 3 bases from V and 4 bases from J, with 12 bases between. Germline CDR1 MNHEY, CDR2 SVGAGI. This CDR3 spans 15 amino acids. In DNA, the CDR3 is TGTGCCAGCAGTTATATGGGACAACGTAATGAAAAACTGTTTTTT. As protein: CASSYMGQRNEKLFF.

Written as DNA, the CDR3 is TGTGCCAGCAGCTTAGAACAGGGGGGGTACAATGAGCAGTTCTTC. It is translated as CASSLEQGGYNEQFF. The rearrangement joins TRBV11-3 to TRBJ2-1; D may be TRBD1 (8 bases). The CDR3 runs 15 residues. Germline loops: CDR1 SGHNT, CDR2 YENEEA. V lost 0 bases, J lost 4 bases, and 10 bases lay in between.

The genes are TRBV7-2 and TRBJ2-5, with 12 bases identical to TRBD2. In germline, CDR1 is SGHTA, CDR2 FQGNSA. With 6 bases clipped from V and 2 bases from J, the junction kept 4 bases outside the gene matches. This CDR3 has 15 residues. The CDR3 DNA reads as TGTGCCAGCAGACTAGCGGGGGGCCCACAAGAGACCCAGTACTTC. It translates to CASRLAGGPQETQYF.

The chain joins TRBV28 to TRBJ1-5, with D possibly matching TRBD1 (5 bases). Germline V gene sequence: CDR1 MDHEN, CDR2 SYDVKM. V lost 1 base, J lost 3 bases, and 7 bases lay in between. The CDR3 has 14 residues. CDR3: CASSLSGLNQPQHF. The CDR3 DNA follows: TGTGCCAGCAGTTTATCAGGGCTCAATCAGCCCCAGCATTTT. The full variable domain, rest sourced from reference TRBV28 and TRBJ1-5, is DVKVTQSSRYLVKRTGEKVFLECVQDMDHENMFWYRQDPGLGLRLIYFSYDVKMKEKGDIPEGYSVSREKKERFSLILESASTNQTSMYLCASSLSGLNQPQHFGDGTRLSIL.

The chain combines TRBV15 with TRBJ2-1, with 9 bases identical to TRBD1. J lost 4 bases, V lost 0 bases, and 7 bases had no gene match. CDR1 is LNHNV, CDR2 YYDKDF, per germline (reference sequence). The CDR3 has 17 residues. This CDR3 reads CATSRDQATGGYNEQFF. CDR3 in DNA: TGTGCCACCAGCAGAGATCAGGCGACAGGGGGGTACAATGAGCAGTTCTTC.

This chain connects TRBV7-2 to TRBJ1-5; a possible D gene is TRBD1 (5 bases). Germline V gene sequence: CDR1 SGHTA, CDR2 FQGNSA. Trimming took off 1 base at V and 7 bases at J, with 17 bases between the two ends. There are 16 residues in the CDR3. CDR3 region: CASSLDFRGSGQPQHF. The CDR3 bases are TGTGCCAGCAGCTTAGATTTCCGGGGGTCGGGCCAGCCCCAGCATTTT.

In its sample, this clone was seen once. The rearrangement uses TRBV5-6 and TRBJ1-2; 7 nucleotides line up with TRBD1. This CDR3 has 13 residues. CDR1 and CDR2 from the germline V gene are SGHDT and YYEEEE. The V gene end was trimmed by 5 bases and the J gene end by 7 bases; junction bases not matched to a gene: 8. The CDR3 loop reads CASSPGQVGGYTF. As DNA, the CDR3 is TGTGCCAGCAGTCCCGGACAGGTCGGTGGCTACACCTTC.

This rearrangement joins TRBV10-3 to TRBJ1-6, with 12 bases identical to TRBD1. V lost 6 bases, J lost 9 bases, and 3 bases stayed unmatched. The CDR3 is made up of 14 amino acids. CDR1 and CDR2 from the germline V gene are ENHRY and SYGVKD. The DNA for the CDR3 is TGTGCCATCAGGGGGACAGGGGGCCTTTCACCCCTCCACTTT. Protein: CAIRGTGGLSPLHF.

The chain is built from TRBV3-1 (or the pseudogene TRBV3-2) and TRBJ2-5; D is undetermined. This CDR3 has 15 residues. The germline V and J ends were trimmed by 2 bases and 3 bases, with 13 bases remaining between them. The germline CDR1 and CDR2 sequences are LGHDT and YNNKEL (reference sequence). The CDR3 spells CASSQPSGAKETQYF. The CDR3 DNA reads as TGTGCCAGCAGCCAACCTTCCGGAGCAAAAGAGACCCAGTACTTC.

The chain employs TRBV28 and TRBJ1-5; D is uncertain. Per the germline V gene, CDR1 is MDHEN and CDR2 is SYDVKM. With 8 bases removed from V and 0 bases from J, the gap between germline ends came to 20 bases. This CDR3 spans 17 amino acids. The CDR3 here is CASFTAAARNSNQPQHF. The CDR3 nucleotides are TGTGCCAGCTTTACCGCGGCGGCGCGAAATAGCAATCAGCCCCAGCATTTT. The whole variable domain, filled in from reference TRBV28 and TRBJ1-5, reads DVKVTQSSRYLVKRTGEKVFLECVQDMDHENMFWYRQDPGLGLRLIYFSYDVKMKEKGDIPEGYSVSREKKERFSLILESASTNQTSMYLCASFTAAARNSNQPQHFGDGTRLSIL.

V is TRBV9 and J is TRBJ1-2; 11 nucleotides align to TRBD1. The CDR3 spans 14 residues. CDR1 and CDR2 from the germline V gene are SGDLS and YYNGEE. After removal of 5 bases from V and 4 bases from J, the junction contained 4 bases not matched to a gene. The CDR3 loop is CASRGGQGAYGYTF. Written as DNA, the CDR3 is TGTGCCAGCAGGGGAGGACAGGGGGCCTATGGCTACACCTTC.

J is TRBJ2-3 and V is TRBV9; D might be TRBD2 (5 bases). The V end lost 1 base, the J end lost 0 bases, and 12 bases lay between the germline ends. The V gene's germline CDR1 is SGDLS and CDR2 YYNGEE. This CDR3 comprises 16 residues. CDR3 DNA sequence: TGTGCCAGCAGCGTATCCGGGAACCCGAGCACAGATACGCAGTATTTT. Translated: CASSVSGNPSTDTQYF. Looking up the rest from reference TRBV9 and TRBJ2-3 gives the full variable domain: DSGVTQTPKHLITATGQRVTLRCSPRSGDLSVYWYQQSLDQGLQFLIQYYNGEERAKGNILERFSAQQFPDLHSELNLSSLELGDSALYFCASSVSGNPSTDTQYFGPGTRLTVL.

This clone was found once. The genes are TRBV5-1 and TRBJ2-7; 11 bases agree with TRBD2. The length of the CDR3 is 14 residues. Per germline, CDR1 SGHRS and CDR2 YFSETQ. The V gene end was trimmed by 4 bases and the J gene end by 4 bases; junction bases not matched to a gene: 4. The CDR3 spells CASSGLAGGYEQYF. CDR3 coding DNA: TGCGCCAGCAGCGGTCTAGCGGGAGGATACGAGCAGTACTTC.

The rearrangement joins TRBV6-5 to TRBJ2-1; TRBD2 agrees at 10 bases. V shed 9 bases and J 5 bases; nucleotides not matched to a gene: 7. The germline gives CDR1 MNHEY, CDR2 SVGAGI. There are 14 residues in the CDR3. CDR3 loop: CASHPGTSDNEQFF. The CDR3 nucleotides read TGTGCCAGTCACCCCGGGACTAGCGACAATGAGCAGTTCTTC.

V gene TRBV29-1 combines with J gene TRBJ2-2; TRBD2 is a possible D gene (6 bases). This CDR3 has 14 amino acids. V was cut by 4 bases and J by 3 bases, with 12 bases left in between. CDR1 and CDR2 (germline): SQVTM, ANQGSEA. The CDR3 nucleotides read TGCAGCGTTGCCGGGGGTGGAGACACCGGGGAGCTGTTTTTT. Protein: CSVAGGGDTGELFF.

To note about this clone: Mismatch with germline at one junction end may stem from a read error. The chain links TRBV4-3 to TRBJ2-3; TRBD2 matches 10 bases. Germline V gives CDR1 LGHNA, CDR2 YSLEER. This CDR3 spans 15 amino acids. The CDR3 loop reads CASSVSSGRVDPQYF. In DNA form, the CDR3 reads TGCGCCAGCAGCGTTTCTAGCGGGAGAGTAGATCCGCAGTATTTT.

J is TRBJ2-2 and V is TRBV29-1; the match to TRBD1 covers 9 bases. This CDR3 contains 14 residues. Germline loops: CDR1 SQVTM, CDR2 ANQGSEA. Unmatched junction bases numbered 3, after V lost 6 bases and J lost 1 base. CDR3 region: CSVRTGVNTGELFF. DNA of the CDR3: TGCAGCGTCCGGACAGGGGTGAACACCGGGGAGCTGTTTTTT.